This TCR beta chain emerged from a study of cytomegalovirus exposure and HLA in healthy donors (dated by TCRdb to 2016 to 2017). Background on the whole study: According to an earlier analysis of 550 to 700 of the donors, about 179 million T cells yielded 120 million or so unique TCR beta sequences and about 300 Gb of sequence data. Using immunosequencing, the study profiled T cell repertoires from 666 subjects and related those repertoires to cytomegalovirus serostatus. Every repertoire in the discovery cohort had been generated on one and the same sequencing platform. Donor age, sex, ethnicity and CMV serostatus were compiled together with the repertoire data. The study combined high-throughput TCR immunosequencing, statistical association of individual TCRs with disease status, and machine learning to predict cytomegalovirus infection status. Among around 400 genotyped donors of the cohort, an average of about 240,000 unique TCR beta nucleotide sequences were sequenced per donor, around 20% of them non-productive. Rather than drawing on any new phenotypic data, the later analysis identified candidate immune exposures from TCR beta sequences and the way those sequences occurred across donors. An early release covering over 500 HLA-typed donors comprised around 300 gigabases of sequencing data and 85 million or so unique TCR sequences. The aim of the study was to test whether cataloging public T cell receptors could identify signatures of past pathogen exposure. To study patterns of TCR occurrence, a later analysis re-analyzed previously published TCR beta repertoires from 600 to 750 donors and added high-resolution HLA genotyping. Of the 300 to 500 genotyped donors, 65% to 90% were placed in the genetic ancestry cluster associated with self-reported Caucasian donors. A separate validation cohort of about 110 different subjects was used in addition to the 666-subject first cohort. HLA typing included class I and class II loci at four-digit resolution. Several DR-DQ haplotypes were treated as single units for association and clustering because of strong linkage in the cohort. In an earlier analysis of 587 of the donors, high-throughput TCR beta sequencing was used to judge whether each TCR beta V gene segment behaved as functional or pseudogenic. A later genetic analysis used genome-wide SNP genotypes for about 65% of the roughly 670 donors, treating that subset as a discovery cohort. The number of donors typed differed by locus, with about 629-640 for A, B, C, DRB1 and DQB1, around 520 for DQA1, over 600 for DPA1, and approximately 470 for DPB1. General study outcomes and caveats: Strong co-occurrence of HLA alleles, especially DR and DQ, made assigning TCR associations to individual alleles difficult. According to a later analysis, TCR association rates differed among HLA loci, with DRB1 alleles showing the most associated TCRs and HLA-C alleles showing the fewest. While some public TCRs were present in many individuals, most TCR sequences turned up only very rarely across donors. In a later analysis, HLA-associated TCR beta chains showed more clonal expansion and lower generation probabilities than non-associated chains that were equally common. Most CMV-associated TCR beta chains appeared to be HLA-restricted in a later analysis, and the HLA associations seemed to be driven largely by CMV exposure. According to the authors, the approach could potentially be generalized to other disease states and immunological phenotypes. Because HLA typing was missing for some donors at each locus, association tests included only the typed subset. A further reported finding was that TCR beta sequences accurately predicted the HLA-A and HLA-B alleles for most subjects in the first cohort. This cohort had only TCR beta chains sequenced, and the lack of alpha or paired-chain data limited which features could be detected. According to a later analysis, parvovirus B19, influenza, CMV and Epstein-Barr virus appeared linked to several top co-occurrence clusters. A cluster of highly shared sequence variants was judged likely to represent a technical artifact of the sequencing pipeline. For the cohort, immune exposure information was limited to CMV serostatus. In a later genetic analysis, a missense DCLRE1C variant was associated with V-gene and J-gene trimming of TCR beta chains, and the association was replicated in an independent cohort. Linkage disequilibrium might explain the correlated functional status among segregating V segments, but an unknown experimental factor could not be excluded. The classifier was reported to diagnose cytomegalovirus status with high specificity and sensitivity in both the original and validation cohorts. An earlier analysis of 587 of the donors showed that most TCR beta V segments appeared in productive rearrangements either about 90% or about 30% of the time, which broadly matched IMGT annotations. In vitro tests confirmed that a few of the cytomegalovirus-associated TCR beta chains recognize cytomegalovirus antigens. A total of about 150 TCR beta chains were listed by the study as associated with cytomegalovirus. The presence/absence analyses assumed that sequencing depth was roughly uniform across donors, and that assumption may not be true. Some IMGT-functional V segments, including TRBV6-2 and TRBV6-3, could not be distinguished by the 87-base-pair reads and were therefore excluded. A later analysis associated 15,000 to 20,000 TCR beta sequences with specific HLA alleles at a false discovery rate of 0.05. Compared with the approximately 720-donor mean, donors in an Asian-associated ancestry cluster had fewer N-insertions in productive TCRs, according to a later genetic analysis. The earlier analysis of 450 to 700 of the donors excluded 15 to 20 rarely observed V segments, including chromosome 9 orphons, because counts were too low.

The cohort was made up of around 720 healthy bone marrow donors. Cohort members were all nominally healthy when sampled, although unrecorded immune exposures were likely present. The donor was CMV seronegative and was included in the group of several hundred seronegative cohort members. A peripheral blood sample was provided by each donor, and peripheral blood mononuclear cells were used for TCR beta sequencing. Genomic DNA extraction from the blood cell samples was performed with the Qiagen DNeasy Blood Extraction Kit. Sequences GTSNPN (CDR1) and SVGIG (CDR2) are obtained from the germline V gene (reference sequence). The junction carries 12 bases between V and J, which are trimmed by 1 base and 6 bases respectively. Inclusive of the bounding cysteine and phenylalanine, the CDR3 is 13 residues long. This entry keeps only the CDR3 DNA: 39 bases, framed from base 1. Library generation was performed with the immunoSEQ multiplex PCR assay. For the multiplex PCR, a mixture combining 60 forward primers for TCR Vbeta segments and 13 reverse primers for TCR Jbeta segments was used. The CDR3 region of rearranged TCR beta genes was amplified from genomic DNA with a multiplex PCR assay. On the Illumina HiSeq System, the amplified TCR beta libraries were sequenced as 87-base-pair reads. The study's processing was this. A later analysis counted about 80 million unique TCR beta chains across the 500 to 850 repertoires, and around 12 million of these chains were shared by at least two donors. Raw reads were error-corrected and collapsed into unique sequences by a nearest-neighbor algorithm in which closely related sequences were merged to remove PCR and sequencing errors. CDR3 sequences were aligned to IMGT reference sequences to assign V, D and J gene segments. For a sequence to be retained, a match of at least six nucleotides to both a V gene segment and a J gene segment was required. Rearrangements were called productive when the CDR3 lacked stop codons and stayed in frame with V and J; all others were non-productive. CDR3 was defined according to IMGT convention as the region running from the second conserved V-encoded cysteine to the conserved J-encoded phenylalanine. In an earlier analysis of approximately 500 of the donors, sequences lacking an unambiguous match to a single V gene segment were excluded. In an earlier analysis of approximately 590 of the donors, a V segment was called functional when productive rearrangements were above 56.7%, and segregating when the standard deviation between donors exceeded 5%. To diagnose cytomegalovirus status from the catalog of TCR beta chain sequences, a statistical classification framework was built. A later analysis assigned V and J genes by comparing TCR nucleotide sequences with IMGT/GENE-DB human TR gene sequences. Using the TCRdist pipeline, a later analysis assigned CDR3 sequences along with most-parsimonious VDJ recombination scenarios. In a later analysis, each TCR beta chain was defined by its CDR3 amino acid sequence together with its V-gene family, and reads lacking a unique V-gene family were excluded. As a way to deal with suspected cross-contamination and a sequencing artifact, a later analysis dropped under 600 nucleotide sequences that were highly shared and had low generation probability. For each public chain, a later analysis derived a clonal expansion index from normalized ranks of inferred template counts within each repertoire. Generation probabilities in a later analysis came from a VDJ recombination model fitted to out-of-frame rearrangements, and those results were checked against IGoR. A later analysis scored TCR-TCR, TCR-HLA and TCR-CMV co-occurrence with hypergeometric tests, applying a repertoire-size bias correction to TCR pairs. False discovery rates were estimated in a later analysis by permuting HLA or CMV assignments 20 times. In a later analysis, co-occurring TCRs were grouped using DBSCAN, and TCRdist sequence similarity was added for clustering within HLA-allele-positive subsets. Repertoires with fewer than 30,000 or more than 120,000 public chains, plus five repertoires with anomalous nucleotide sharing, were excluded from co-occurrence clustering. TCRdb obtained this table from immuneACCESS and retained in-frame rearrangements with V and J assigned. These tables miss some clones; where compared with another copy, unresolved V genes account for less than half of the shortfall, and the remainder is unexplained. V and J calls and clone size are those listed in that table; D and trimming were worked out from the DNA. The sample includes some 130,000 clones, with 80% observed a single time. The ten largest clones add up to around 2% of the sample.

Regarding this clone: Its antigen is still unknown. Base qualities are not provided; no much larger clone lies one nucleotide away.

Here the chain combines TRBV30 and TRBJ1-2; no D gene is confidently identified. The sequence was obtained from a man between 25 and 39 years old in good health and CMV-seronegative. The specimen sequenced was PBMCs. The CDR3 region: CAWSEEGKDGYTF. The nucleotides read TGTGCCTGGAGTGAAGAGGGAAAGGATGGCTACACCTTC. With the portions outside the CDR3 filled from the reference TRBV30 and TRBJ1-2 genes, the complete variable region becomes SQTIHQWPATLVQPVGSPLSLECTVEGTSNPNLYWYRQAAGRGLQLLFYSVGIGQISSEVPQNLSASRPQDRQFILSSKKLLLSDSGFYLCAWSEEGKDGYTFGSGTRLTVV.